A selection of T cell receptor beta chains follows, all from one sample in a study of shared T cell receptors in the human thymus. Libraries were prepared by immunoSEQ multiplex PCR; TCRdb keeps only in-frame clonotypes and omits some of them. This sample carries under 850,000 clones, roughly 90% of them seen once, and the ten largest clones take about 0.01%. In addition, the sample was reused for a study of human thymus T cells.

The source material was thymocytes. These receptors were obtained from a boy less than two years old with a congenital heart defect. The CDR3 runs from the conserved cysteine through the conserved F or W. The D gene is left open where the match is weak. Clone size is stated in some rows and not others, as once, few, many or a class when expanded.

>TRBV28|TRBJ2-2|TRBD2|-
TGTGCCAGCAGTTTGGGGACTAGCGGGAAGGTCGGGGAGCTGTTTTTT
CASSLGTSGKVGELFF
>TRBV29-1|TRBJ1-1|-|-
TGCAGCGTTGGCTCAGATGGTGAACCCATGAACACTGAAGCTTTCTTT
CSVGSDGEPMNTEAFF
>TRBV27|TRBJ2-7|TRBD2|-
TGTGCCAGCAGTTTATCGGGCCGGGGGGAAACCTACGAGCAGTACTTC
CASSLSGRGETYEQYF
>TRBV9|TRBJ2-1|TRBD1|once
TGTGCCAGCAGCGTTGCTGGACAGGGGGCAGTTGAGCAGTTCTTC
CASSVAGQGAVEQFF
>TRBV25-1|TRBJ1-1|-|-
TGTGCCAGCAGTGTGCAGGGCGAGAGGAGAGCTTTCTTT
CASSVQGERRAFF
>TRBV5-4|TRBJ2-7|TRBD2|-
TGTGCCAGCAGGCGGGAGGGGGCCGGGACTAGCGGATCCTACGAGCAGTACTTC
CASRREGAGTSGSYEQYF
>TRBV6-6|TRBJ2-3|-|-
TGTGCCAGCAGTTACTCTCCGCGCTCCCCTCACAGTGCGCAGTATTTT
CASSYSPRSPHSAQYF
>TRBV5-6|TRBJ1-2|TRBD1|-
TGTGCCAGCAGACCAGGACAGGGGGGCTATGGCTACACCTTC
CASRPGQGGYGYTF
>TRBV27|TRBJ2-1|TRBD2|-
TGTGCCAGCAGTCCCCGGGAGGGCGGATACAATGAGCAGTTCTTC
CASSPREGGYNEQFF
>TRBV9|TRBJ2-5|-|once
TGTGCCAGCAGCCCCAGTGTGGAGACCCAGTACTTC
CASSPSVETQYF
>TRBV4-2|TRBJ2-7|TRBD1|-
TGTGCCAGCAGCCAAACAGGGGTGGAGTACGAGCAGTACTTC
CASSQTGVEYEQYF
>TRBV6-1|TRBJ2-2|-|-
TGTGCTCTCTCCGGGGGGGAGCTGTTTTTT
CALSGGELFF
>TRBV5-1|TRBJ2-1|-|-
TGCGCCAGCAGCGTCCACAGGGGTTTAGCGGCCCTCAATGAGCAGTTCTTC
CASSVHRGLAALNEQFF
>TRBV27|TRBJ2-7|TRBD2|-
TGTGCCAGCAGTTGGGGACTAGCGGGAGGGCGACCTCCCACCTTC
CASSWGLAGGRPPTF
>TRBV4-2|TRBJ1-3|-|-
TGTGCCAGCAGCCAAGATAAGTCTGGAGCCTCTGGAAACACCATATATTTT
CASSQDKSGASGNTIYF
>TRBV21-1|TRBJ1-1|-|-
TGTGCCAGCAGCCAAGGCGGGTGGAAGGACACTGAAGCTTTCTTT
CASSQGGWKDTEAFF